The next 3 T cell receptor beta chains were all read from a single sample in a study of graft-versus-host responses after intestinal transplantation. The protocol was immunoSEQ multiplex PCR, while the TCRdb copy is restricted to in-frame clones and leaves out a portion. This sample has approximately 100,000 clones, with roughly 90% found just once. Antigens of these TCRs are unknown. Material: unstimulated CD4+ T cells sorted from spleen or lymph node cells, obtained before intestinal transplant. These receptors all come from a human donor who received an intestinal transplant.

The chain is built from TRBV11-3 and TRBJ2-3, with a possible D match to TRBD1 (7 bases). CDR1 is SGHNT, CDR2 YENEEA, per germline. The CDR3 covers 14 residues. V dropped 0 bases and J dropped 6 bases, with 10 bases sitting between them. The CDR3 sequence is CASSLDRGEDTQYF. CDR3 in DNA: TGTGCCAGCAGCTTAGACAGGGGGGAGGATACGCAGTATTTT.

This chain connects TRBV7-3 to TRBJ2-1; TRBD2 might be the D (5 bases). The CDR3 sequence is 14 residues long. The ends were cut back, 4 bases at V and 10 bases at J, with 17 bases in the middle. From germline, CDR1 is SGHTA and CDR2 FQGTGA. The CDR3 region has the DNA TGTGCCAGCAGCTCTTCGGCAACTAGTCGGGAGCAGTTCTTC. Amino acids: CASSSSATSREQFF.

This clone was seen a single time. The V gene is TRBV19, the J gene TRBJ1-1; D possibly corresponds to TRBD1 (6 bases). The CDR3 extends over 15 amino acids. Germline CDR1 is LNHDA and CDR2 is SQIVND (reference sequence). Trimming removed 4 bases at V and 1 base at J, with 13 bases between. The CDR3 DNA follows: TGTGCCAGTAGTACCCGGACAGCCGGGAACACTGAAGCTTTCTTT. This translates into CASSTRTAGNTEAFF. Based on the CDR3 plus reference TRBV19 and TRBJ1-1, the full variable domain is DGGITQSPKYLFRKEGQNVTLSCEQNLNHDAMYWYRQDPGQGLRLIYYSQIVNDFQKGDIAEGYSVSREKKESFPLTVTSAQKNPTAFYLCASSTRTAGNTEAFFGQGTRLTVV.